This TCR beta chain derives from a study of T cells in localized non-small cell lung cancer. Remarks on this clone: Its antigen is currently unknown.

Germline CDR1 is SGHDT and CDR2 is YYEEEE. The CDR3 spans 13 residues. V was shortened by 2 bases and J by 6 bases, with 11 bases between the two germline ends. Overall study findings and caveats: Among the tissues sampled, uninvolved adjacent lung had the highest T cell clonality, above tumor. Sequencing involved a lone tumor region, leaving heterogeneity possible.

The assay was immunoSEQ multiplex PCR, and TCRdb's table has in-frame clones only and misses some. The sample includes around 29,000 clones, 91% of them seen just once. This chain joins TRBV5-6 and TRBJ1-1, with a tentative D call TRBD1 (5 bases). The sample in question was peripheral blood, obtained before any cancer treatment. The clonotype originates from a female donor over 55 with stage I lung adenocarcinoma. CDR3 sequence: CASSFASGAEAFF. CDR3 in DNA: TGTGCCAGCAGCTTCGCGTCGGGGGCTGAAGCTTTCTTT.